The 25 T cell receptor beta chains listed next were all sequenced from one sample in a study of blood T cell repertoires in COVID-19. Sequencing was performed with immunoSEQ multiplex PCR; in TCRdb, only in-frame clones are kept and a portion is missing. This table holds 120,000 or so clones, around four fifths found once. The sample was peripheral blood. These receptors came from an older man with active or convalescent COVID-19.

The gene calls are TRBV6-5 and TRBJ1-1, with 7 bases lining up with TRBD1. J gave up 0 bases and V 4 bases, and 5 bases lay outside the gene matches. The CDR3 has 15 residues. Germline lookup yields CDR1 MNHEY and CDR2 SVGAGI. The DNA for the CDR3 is TGTGCCAGCAGTTCGGGACAGACGTTGAACACTGAAGCTTTCTTT. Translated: CASSSGQTLNTEAFF.

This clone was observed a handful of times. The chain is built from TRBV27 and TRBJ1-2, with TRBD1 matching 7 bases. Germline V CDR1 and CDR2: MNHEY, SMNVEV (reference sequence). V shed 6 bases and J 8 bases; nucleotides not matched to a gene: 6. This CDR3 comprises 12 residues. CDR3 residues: CASSLTGRGYTF. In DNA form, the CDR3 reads TGTGCCAGCAGCCTGACAGGGCGCGGCTACACCTTC.

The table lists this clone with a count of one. The CDR3 here is CASSSPTGEGYGYTF. CDR3 sequence (DNA): TGTGCCAGCAGCTCCCCGACGGGGGAGGGGTATGGCTACACCTTC. The chain couples TRBV7-9 to TRBJ1-2, with D possibly TRBD1 on 5 matching bases. The ends were cut back, 4 bases at V and 5 bases at J, with 17 bases in the middle. The CDR3 is 15 residues long. Per germline, CDR1 SEHNR and CDR2 FQNEAQ (reference sequence).

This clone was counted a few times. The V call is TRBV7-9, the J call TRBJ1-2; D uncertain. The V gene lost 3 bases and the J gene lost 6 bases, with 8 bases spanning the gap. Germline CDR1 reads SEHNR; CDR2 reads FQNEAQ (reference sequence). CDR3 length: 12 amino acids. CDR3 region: CASSFSQNGYTF. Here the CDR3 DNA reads TGTGCCAGCAGCTTTTCTCAGAATGGCTACACCTTC.

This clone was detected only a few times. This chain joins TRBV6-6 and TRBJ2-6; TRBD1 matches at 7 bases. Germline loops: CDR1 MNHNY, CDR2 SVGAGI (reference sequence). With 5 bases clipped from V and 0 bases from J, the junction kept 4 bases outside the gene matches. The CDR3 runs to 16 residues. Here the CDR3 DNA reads TGTGCCAGCAGTCGAAGACAGGGCTCTGGGGCCAACGTCCTGACTTTC. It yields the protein CASSRRQGSGANVLTF.

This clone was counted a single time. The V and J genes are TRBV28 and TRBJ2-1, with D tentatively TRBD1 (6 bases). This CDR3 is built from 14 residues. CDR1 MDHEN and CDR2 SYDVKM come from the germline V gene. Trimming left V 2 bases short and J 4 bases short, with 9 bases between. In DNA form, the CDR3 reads TGTGCCAGCAGTTTAAGGGGGTCGTACAATGAGCAGTTCTTC. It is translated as CASSLRGSYNEQFF.

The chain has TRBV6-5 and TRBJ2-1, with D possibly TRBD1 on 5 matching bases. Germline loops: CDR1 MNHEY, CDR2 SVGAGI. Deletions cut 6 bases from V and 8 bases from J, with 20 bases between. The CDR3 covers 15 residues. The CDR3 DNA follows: TGTGCCAGCAGGGGAAACGATCTGTGGGGCGATGAGCAGTTCTTC. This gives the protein CASRGNDLWGDEQFF.

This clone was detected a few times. CDR3 DNA sequence: TGTGCCAGCAGCCAAGAGTATAGCTACGAGCAGTACTTC. This translates into CASSQEYSYEQYF. V gene TRBV3-1 (or the pseudogene TRBV3-2) combines with J gene TRBJ2-7, with no clear D. There are 13 residues in the CDR3. V shed 0 bases and J shed 3 bases, with 6 bases lying between them. From germline, CDR1 is LGHDT and CDR2 YNNKEL (reference sequence).

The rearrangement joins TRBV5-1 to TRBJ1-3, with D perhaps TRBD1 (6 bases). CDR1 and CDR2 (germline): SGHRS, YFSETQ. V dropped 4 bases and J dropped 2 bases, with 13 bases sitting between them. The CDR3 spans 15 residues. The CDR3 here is CASSPQGSTGNTIYF. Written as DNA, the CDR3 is TGCGCCAGCAGCCCACAGGGTTCGACTGGAAACACCATATATTTT.

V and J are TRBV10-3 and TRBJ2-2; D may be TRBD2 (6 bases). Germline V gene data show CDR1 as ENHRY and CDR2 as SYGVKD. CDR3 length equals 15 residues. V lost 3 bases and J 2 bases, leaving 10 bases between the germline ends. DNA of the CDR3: TGTGCCATCAGTGAAGTGGAGGGAAACACCGGGGAGCTGTTTTTT. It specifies CAISEVEGNTGELFF.

The CDR3 DNA reads as TGTGCCAGCAGCCCCTCGGGCCAGGGGGGAAACGAGCAGTACTTC. Amino acids: CASSPSGQGGNEQYF. The V gene is TRBV5-5, the J gene TRBJ2-7, with D possibly matching TRBD1 (7 bases). The CDR3 runs to 15 residues. V was pared by 4 bases and J by 5 bases, with 19 bases between. CDR1 and CDR2 from the germline V gene are SGHKS and YYEKEE (reference sequence).

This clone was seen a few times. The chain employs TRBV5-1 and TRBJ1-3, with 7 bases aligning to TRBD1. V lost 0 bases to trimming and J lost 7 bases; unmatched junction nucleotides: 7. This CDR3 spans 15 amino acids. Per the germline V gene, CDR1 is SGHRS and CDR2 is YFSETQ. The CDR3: CASSLEGQRRNTIYF. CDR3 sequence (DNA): TGCGCCAGCAGCTTGGAGGGACAGAGGCGGAACACCATATATTTT.

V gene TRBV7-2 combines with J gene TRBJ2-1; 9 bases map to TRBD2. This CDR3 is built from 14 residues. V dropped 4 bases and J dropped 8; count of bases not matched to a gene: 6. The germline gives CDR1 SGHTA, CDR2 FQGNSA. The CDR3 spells CASSSLGLAYEQFF. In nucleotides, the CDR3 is TGTGCCAGCAGCTCTTTGGGACTAGCCTATGAGCAGTTCTTC.

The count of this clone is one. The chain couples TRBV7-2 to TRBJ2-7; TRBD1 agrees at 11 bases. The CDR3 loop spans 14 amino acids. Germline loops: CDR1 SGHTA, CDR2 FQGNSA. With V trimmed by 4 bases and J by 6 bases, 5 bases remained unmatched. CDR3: CASSSLGQGGEQYF. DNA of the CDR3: TGTGCCAGCAGCTCCCTGGGACAGGGGGGCGAGCAGTACTTC. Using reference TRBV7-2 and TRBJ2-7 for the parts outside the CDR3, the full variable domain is GAGVSQSPSNKVTEKGKDVELRCDPISGHTALYWYRQSLGQGLEFLIYFQGNSAPDKSGLPSDRFSAERTGGSVSTLTIQRTQQEDSAVYLCASSSLGQGGEQYFGPGTRLTVT.

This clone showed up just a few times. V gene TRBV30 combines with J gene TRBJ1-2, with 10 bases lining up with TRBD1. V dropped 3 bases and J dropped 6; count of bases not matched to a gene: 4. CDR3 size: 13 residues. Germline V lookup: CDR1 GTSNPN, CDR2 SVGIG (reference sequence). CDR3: CAWRVTGGNGYTF. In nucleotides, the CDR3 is TGTGCCTGGAGGGTGACAGGGGGCAATGGCTACACCTTC.

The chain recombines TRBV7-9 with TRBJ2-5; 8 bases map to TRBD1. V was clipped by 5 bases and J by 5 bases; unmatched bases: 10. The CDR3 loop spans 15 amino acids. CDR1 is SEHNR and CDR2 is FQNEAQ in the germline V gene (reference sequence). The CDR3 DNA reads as TGTGCCAGCAGCACCAAGACAGGGGTGTGGGAGACCCAGTACTTC. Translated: CASSTKTGVWETQYF.

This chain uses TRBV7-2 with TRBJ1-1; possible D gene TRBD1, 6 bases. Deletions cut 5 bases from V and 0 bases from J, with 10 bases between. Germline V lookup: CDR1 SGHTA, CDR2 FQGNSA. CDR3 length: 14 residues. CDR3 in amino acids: CASSPTGLNTEAFF. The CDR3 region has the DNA TGTGCCAGCAGCCCAACAGGGTTGAACACTGAAGCTTTCTTT.

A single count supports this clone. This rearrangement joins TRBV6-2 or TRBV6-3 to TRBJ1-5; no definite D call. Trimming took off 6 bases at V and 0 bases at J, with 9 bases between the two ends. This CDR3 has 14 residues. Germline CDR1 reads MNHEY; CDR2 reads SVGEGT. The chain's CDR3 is CASSGQHSNQPQHF. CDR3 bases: TGTGCCAGCAGCGGGCAGCATAGCAATCAGCCCCAGCATTTT.

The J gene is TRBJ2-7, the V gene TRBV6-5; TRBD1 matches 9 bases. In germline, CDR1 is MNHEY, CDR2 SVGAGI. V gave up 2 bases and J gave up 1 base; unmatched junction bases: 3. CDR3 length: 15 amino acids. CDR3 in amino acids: CASSYTDRGSYEQYF. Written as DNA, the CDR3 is TGTGCCAGCAGTTACACGGACAGGGGATCCTACGAGCAGTACTTC.

The CDR3 sequence is CASSLLGDEQYF. The CDR3 region has the DNA TGTGCCAGCAGCCTTTTAGGGGACGAGCAGTACTTC. V gene TRBV9 combines with J gene TRBJ2-7; TRBD1 is a possible D gene (5 bases). The CDR3 loop spans 12 amino acids. CDR1 is SGDLS and CDR2 is YYNGEE in the germline V gene. The ends were cut back, 4 bases at V and 5 bases at J, with 10 bases in the middle. The full variable domain, completed using reference TRBV9 and TRBJ2-7, is DSGVTQTPKHLITATGQRVTLRCSPRSGDLSVYWYQQSLDQGLQFLIQYYNGEERAKGNILERFSAQQFPDLHSELNLSSLELGDSALYFCASSLLGDEQYFGPGTRLTVT.

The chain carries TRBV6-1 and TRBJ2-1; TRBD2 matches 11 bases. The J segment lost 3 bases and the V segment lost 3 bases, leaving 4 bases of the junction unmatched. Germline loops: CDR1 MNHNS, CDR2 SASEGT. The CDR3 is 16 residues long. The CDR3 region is CASSELGTSGYNEQFF. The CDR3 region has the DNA TGTGCCAGCAGTGAGCTCGGGACTAGCGGCTACAATGAGCAGTTCTTC.

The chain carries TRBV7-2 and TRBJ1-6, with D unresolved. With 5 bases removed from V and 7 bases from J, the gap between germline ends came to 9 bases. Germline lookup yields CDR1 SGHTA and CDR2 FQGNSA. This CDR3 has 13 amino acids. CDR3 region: CASSPDWNSPLHF. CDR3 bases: TGTGCCAGCAGCCCGGACTGGAATTCACCCCTCCACTTT.

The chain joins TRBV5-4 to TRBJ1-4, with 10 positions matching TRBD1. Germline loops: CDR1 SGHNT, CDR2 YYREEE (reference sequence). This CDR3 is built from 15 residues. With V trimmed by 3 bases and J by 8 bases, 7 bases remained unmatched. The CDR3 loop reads CASSWGQGLGEKLFF. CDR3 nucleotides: TGTGCCAGCAGCTGGGGACAGGGGCTTGGAGAAAAACTGTTTTTT.

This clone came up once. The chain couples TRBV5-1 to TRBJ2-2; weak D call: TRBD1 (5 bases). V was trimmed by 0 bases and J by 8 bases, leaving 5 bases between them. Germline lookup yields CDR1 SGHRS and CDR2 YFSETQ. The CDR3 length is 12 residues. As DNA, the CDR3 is TGCGCCAGCAGCTTGGACAGGGGGGAGCTGTTTTTT. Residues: CASSLDRGELFF.

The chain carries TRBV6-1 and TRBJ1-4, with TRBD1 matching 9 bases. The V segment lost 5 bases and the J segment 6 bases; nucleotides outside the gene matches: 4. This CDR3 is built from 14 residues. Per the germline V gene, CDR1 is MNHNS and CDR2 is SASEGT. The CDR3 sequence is CASSWDRVDEKLFF. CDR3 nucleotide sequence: TGTGCCAGCAGTTGGGACAGGGTAGATGAAAAACTGTTTTTT.